This T cell receptor beta chain was retrieved from a study of CD8+CD57+ T cells in acquired aplastic anemia. CDR1 SGDLS and CDR2 YYNGEE come from the germline V gene. The CDR3 is made up of 15 amino acids. V lost 4 bases, J lost 8 bases, and 12 bases stayed unmatched. The use of genomic DNA as template underpinned the TCR beta VDJ and CDR3 profiling. TCRdb processed the reads anew with MiXCR; each CDR3 protein has one entry. The table lists about 270,000 distinct CDR3 sequences, approximately 55% of them singletons. This clonotype was sampled from a human donor with severe aplastic anemia or a healthy control (not recorded which). The chain joins TRBV9 to TRBJ2-1, with 7 bases matching TRBD1. Material for sequencing was sorted CD4+, CD8+, or CD8+CD57+ T cells (not recorded which) from PBMCs. The CDR3 here is CASSYDRDNRDEQFF. CDR3 bases: TGTGCCAGCAGCTATGACAGGGACAACAGGGATGAGCAGTTCTTC.